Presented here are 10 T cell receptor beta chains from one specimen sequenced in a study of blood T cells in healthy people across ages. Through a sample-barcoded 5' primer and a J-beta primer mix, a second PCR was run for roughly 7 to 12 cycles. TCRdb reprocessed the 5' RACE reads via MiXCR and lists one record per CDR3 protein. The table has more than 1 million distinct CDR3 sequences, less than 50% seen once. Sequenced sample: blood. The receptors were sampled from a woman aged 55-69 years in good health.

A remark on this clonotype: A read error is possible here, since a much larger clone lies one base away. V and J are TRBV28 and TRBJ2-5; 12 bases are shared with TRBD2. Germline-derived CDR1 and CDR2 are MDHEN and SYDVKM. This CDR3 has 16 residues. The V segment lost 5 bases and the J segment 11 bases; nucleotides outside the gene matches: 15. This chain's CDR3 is CASSTRLAGVRDEQYF. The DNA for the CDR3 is TGTGCCAGCAGTACCCGACTAGCGGGAGTCCGCGATGAGCAGTACTTC.

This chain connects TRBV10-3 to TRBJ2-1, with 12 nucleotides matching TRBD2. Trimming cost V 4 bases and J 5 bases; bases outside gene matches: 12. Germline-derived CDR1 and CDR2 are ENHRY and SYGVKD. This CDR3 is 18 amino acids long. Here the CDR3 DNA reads TGTGCCATCAGTGGCGGACTAGCGGGAAGGGGACCCCACAATGAGCAGTTCTTC. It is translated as CAISGGLAGRGPHNEQFF.

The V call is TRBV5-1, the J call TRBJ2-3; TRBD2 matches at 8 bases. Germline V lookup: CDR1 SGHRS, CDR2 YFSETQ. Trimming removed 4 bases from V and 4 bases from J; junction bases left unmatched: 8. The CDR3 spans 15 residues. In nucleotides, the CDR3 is TGCGCCAGCAGCGCGGGACTAGGTCTCCCAGATACGCAGTATTTT. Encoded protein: CASSAGLGLPDTQYF.

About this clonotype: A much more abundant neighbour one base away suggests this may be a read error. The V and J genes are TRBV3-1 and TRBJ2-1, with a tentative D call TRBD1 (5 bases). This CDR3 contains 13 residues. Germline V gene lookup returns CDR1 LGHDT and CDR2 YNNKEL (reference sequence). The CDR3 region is CACSRQHYNEQFF. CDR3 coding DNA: TGTGCCTGCAGCAGACAGCATTACAATGAGCAGTTCTTC.

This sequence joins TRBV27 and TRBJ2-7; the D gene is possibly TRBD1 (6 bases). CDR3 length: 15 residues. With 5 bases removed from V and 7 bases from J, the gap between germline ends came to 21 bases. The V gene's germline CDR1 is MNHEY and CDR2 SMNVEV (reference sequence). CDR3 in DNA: TGTGCCAGCAGTGCAGGGGTCGACCCCTACAATGAGCAGTACTTC. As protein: CASSAGVDPYNEQYF.

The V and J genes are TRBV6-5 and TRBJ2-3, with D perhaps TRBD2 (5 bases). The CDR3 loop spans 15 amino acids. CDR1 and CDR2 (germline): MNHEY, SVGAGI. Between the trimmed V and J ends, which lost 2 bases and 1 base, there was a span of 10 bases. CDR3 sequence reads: CASSYGLARTDTQYF. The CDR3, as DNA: TGTGCCAGCAGTTACGGGCTAGCCCGCACAGATACGCAGTATTTT.

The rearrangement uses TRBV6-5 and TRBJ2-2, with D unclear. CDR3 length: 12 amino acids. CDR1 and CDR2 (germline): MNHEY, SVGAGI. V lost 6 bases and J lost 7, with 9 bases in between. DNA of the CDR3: TGTGCCAGCAGCCGTCGAGGCGGGGAGCTGTTTTTT. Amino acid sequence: CASSRRGGELFF.

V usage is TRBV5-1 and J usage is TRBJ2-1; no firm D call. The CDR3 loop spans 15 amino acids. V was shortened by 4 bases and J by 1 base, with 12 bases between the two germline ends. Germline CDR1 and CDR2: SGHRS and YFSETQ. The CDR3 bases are TGCGCCAGCAGCCCCGGGTCCCTTTCCTACAATGAGCAGTTCTTC. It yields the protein CASSPGSLSYNEQFF.

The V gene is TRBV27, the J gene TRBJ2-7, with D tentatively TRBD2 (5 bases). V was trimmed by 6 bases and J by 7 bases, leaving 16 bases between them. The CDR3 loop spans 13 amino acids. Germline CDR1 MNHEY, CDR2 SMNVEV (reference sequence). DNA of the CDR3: TGTGCCAGCAGACTAGTTGCCTACAATGAGCAGTACTTC. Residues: CASRLVAYNEQYF.

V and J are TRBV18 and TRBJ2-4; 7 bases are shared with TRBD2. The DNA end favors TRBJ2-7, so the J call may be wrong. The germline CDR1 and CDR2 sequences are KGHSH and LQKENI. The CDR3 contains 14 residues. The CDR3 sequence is CASSPAGTTYEQYF. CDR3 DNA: TGTGCCAGCTCACCCGCAGGGACTACCTACGAGCAGTACTTC.